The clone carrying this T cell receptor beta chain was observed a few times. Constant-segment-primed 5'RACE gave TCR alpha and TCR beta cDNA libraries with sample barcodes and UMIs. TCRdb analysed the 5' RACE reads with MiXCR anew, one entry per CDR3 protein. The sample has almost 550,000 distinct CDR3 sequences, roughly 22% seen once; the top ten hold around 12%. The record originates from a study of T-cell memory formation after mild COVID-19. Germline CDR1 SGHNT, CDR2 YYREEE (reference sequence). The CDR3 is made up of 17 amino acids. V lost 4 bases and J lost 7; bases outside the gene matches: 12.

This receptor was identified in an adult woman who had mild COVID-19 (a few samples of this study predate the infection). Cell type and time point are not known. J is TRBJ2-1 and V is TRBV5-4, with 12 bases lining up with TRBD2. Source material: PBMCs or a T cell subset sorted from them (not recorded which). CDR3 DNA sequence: TGTGCCAGCAGCCCCCCCCCGGCTAGCGGGAGGGTTAATGAGCAGTTCTTC. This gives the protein CASSPPPASGRVNEQFF. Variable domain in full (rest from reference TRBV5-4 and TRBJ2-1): ETGVTQSPTHLIKTRGQQVTLRCSSQSGHNTVSWYQQALGQGPQFIFQYYREEENGRGNFPPRFSGLQFPNYSSELNVNALELDDSALYLCASSPPPASGRVNEQFFGPGTRLTVL.